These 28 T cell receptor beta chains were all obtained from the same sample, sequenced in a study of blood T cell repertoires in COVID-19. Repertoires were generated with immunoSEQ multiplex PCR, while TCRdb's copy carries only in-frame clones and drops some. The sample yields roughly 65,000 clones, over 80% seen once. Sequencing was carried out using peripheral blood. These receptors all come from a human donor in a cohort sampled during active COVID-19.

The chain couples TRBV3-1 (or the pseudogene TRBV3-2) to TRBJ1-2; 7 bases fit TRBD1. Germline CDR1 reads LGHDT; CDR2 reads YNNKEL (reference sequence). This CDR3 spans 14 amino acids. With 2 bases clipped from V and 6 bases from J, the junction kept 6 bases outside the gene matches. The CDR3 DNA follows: TGTGCCAGCAGCCAACCCGGACAGGCCCATGGCTACACCTTC. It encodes CASSQPGQAHGYTF.

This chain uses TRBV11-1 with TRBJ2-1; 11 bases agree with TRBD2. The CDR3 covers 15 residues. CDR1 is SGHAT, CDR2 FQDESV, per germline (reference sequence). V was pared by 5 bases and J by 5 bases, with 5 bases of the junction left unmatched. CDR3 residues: CASSRGTSGNNEQFF. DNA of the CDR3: TGTGCCAGCAGCAGAGGGACTAGCGGCAACAATGAGCAGTTCTTC.

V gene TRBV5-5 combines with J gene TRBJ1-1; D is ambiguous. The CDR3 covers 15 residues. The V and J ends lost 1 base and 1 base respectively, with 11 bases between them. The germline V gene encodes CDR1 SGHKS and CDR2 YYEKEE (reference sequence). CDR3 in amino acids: CASSLSGIRNTEAFF. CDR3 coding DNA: TGTGCCAGCAGCTTGAGCGGGATAAGGAACACTGAAGCTTTCTTT.

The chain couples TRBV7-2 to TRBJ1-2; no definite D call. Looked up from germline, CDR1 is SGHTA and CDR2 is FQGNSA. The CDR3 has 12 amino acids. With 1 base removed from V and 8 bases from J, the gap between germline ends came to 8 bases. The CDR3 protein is CASSLGARGYTF. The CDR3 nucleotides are TGTGCCAGCAGCTTAGGGGCCAGGGGCTACACCTTC.

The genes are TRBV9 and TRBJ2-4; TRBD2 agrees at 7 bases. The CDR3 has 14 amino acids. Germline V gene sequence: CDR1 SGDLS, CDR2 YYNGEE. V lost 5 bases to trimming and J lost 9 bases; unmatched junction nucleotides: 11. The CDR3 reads CASSGGDFGAIQYF. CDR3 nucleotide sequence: TGTGCCAGCAGTGGGGGGGACTTCGGGGCCATTCAGTACTTC.

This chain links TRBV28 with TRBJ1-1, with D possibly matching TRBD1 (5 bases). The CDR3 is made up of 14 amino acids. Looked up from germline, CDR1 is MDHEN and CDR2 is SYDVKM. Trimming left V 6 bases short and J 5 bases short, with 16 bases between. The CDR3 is CASRPPRTMTEAFF. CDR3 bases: TGTGCCAGCAGACCCCCCCGGACAATGACTGAAGCTTTCTTT.

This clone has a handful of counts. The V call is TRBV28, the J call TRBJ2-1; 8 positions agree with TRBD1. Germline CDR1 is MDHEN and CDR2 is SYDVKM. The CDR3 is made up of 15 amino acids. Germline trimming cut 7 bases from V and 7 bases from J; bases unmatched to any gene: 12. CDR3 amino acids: CASTAAQGARNEQFF. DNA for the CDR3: TGTGCCAGCACGGCGGCTCAGGGGGCGAGAAATGAGCAGTTCTTC.

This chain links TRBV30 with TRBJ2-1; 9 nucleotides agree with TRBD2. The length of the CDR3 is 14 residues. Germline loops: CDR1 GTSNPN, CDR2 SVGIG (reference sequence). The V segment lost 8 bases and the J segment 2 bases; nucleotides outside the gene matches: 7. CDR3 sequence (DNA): TGTGCCACTATAGCGGGGGCCGCCTACAATGAGCAGTTCTTC. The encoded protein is CATIAGAAYNEQFF.

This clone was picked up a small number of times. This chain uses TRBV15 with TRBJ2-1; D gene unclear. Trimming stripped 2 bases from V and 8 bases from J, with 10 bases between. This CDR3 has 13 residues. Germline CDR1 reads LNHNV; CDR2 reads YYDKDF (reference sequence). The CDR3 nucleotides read TGTGCCACCAGCAGAAACTTCGAAGATGAGCAGTTCTTC. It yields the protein CATSRNFEDEQFF.

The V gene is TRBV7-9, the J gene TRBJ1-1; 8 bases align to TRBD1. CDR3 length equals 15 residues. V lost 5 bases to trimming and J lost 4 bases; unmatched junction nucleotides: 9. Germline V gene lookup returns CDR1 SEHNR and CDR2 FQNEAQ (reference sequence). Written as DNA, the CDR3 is TGTGCCAGCAGCCGAACGACAGGGGTGAGCACTGAAGCTTTCTTT. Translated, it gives CASSRTTGVSTEAFF.

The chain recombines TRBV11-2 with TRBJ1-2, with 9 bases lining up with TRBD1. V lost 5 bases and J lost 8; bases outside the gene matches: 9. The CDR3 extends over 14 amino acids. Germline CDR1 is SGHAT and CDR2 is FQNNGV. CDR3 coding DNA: TGTGCCAGCAGCCCCCGGGACAGGGAATACGGCTACACCTTC. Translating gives CASSPRDREYGYTF. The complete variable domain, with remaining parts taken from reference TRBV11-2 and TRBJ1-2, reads EAGVAQSPRYKIIEKRQSVAFWCNPISGHATLYWYQQILGQGPKLLIQFQNNGVVDDSQLPKDRFSAERLKGVDSTLKIQPAKLEDSAVYLCASSPRDREYGYTFGSGTRLTVV.

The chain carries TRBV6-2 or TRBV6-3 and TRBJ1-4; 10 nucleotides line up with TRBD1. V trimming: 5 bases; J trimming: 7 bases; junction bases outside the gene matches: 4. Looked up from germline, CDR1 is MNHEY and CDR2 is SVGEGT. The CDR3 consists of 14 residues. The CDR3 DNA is TGTGCCAGCAGTCGACAGGGGGCGGCTGAAAAACTGTTTTTT. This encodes CASSRQGAAEKLFF.

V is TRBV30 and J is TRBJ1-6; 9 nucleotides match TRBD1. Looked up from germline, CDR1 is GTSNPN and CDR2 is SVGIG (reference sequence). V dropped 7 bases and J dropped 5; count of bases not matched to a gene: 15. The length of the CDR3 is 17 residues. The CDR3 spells CASPSGTGIYNNSPLHF. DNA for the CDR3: TGTGCCTCCCCTTCCGGGACAGGGATCTATAATAATTCACCCCTCCACTTT. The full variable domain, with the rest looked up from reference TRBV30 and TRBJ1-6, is SQTIHQWPATLVQPVGSPLSLECTVEGTSNPNLYWYRQAAGRGLQLLFYSVGIGQISSEVPQNLSASRPQDRQFILSSKKLLLSDSGFYLCASPSGTGIYNNSPLHFGNGTRLTVT.

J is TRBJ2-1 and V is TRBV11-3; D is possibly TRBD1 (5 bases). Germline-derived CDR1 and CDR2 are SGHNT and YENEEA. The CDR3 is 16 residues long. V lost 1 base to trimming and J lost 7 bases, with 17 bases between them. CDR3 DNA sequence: TGTGCCAGCAGCTTAGGGTTCAGGGTGATGGGGAATGAGCAGTTCTTC. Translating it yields CASSLGFRVMGNEQFF.

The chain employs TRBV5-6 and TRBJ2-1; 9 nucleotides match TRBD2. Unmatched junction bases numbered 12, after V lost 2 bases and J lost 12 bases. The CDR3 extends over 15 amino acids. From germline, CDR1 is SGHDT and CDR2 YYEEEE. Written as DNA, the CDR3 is TGTGCCAGCAGCTTACGTGTGACTAGCGGCTCAGTGCAGTTCTTC. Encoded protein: CASSLRVTSGSVQFF.

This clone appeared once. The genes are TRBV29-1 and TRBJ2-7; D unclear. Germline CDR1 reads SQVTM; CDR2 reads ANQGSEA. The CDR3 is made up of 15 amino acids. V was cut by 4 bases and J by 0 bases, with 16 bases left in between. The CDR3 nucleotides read TGCAGCGTTGTAACGGTTTTAATAAGCTCCTACGAGCAGTACTTC. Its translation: CSVVTVLISSYEQYF.

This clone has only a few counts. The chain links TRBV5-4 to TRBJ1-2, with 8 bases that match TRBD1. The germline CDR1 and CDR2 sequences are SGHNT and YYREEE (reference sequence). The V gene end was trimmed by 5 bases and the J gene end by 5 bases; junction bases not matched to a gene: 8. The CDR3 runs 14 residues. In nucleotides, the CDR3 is TGTGCCAGCAGGTCCTTACAGGGGGGTTATGGCTACACCTTC. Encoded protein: CASRSLQGGYGYTF.

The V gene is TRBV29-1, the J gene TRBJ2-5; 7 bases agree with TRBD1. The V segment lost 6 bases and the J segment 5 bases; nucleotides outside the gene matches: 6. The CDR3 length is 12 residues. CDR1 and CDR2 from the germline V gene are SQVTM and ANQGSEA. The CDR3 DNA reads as TGCAGCGTGGGGACAGTCGGGGAGACCCAGTACTTC. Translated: CSVGTVGETQYF.

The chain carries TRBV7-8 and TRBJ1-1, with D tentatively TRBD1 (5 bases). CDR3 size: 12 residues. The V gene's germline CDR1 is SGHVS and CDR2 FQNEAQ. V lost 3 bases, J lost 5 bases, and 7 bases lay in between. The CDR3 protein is CASSLKGTEAFF. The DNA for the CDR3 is TGTGCCAGCAGCTTGAAGGGGACTGAAGCTTTCTTT.

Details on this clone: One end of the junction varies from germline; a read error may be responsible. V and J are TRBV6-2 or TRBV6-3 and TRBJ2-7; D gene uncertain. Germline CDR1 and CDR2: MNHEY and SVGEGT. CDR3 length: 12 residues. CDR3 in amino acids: CASSYSIYEQYF. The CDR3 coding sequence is TGTGCCAGCAGCTACTCCATCTACGAGCAGTACTTC.

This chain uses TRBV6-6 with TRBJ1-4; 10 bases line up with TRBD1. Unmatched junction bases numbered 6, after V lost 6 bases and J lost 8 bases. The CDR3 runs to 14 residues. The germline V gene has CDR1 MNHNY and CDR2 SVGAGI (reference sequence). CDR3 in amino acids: CASRGDRGDEKLFF. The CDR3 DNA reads TGTGCCAGCAGGGGGGACAGGGGAGACGAAAAACTGTTTTTT.

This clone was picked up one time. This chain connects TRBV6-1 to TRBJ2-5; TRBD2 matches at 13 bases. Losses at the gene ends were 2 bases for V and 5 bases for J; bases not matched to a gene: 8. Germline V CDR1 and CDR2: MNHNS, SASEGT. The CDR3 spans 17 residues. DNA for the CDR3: TGTGCCAGCAGTGAACCTCTGACTAGCGGGGGGCGGGAGACCCAGTACTTC. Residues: CASSEPLTSGGRETQYF.

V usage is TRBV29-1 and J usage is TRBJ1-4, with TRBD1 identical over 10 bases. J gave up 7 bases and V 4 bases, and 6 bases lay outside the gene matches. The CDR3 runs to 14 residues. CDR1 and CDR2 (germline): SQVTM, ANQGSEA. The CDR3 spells CSVATGGSGEKLFF. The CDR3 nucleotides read TGCAGCGTTGCGACAGGGGGCTCGGGTGAAAAACTGTTTTTT.

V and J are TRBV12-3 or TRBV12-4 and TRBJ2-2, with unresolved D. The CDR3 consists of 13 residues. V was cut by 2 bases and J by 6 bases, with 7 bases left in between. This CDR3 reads CASSLKPPGELFF. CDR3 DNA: TGTGCCAGCAGTTTAAAGCCGCCCGGGGAGCTGTTTTTT.

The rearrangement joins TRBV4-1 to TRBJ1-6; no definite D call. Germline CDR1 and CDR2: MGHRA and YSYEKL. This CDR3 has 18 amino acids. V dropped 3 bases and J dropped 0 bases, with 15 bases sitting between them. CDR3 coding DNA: TGCGCCAGCAGCCAGGTTGTTGGAGGCAGCTCCTATAATTCACCCCTCCACTTT. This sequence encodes CASSQVVGGSSYNSPLHF.

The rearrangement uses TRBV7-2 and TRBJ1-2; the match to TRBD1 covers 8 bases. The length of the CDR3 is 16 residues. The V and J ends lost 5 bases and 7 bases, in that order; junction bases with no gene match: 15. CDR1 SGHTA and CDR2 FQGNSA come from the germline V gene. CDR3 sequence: CASSPQALQGVSGYTF. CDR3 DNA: TGTGCCAGCAGCCCCCAGGCCCTACAGGGGGTAAGTGGCTACACCTTC.

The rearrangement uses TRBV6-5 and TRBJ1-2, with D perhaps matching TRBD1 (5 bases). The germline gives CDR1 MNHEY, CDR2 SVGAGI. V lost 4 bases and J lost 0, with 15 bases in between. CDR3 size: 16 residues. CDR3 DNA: TGTGCCAGCAGTTCGACGGTGGGGCTAGCTAACTATGGCTACACCTTC. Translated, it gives CASSSTVGLANYGYTF.

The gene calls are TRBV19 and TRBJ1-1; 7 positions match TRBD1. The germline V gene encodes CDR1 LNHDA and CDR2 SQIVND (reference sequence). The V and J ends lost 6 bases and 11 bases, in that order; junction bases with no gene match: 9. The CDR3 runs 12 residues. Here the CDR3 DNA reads TGTGCCAGTAGCCCGGACAGGATTCTGGCTTTCTTT. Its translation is CASSPDRILAFF. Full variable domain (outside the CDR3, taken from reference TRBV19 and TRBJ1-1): DGGITQSPKYLFRKEGQNVTLSCEQNLNHDAMYWYRQDPGQGLRLIYYSQIVNDFQKGDIAEGYSVSREKKESFPLTVTSAQKNPTAFYLCASSPDRILAFFGQGTRLTVV.